Listed below are T cell receptor beta chains from one sample, sequenced in a study of blood T cell repertoires in COVID-19. Here immunoSEQ multiplex PCR was the method, and the copy in TCRdb shows in-frame clones only, minus some. This sample has approximately 100,000 clones, with roughly nine tenths found just once. Material for sequencing was peripheral blood. These receptors were collected from a human donor in a cohort sampled during active COVID-19. Both conserved end residues are part of each CDR3. Fields, in order: CDR3 DNA, CDR3 protein, V gene, clone size, D gene, J gene. The D gene is left open where the match is weak. The listing skips clone size in some rows; elsewhere it reads once, few, many or a size class.

DNA: TGTGCCAGCAGTTTCCGGGGTTTAGAGACCCAGTACTTC; CDR3: CASSFRGLETQYF; V: TRBV12-3/TRBV12-4; size: NA; D: NA; J: TRBJ2-5
DNA: TGCAGCGTGCAAACAGGGGGACAATACGAGCAGTACTTC; CDR3: CSVQTGGQYEQYF; V: TRBV29-1; size: NA; D: TRBD1; J: TRBJ2-7
DNA: TGTGCCAGCAACGAAGGTGGGGGCCCTAACACTGAAGCTTTCTTT; CDR3: CASNEGGGPNTEAFF; V: TRBV5-6; size: NA; D: NA; J: TRBJ1-1
DNA: TGTGCCAGTAGTATAGATGCGTACGGCGGCGGGAGGGCCATCAATGAGCAGTTCTTC; CDR3: CASSIDAYGGGRAINEQFF; V: TRBV19; size: NA; D: TRBD2; J: TRBJ2-1
DNA: TGTGCCAGTAGTATACTGGCAGGTTATTTGACTCAGCCCCAGCATTTT; CDR3: CASSILAGYLTQPQHF; V: TRBV19; size: NA; D: NA; J: TRBJ1-5
DNA: TGTGCCAGCAGCCGTCCTATAGACAGGTCGTCTGGGGCCAACGTCCTGACTTTC; CDR3: CASSRPIDRSSGANVLTF; V: TRBV7-2; size: NA; D: NA; J: TRBJ2-6
DNA: TGTGCCAGCCCCCGGGGAGAAAAACTGTTTTTT; CDR3: CASPRGEKLFF; V: TRBV11-3; size: NA; D: NA; J: TRBJ1-4
DNA: TGTGCCAGCAGTTATAGGGACACGTCCTATTATGGCTACACCTTC; CDR3: CASSYRDTSYYGYTF; V: TRBV6-6; size: NA; D: NA; J: TRBJ1-2
DNA: TGTGCCACCAGCCTCGGGAACTATAATTCACCCCTCCACTTT; CDR3: CATSLGNYNSPLHF; V: TRBV15; size: once; D: NA; J: TRBJ1-6
DNA: TGTGCCAGCAGCGTAGAAGGAGGGAATATCTACGAGCAGTACTTC; CDR3: CASSVEGGNIYEQYF; V: TRBV9; size: NA; D: NA; J: TRBJ2-7
DNA: TGTGCCTGGAGAGAGCCGAGCTCCTATAATTCACCCCTCCACTTT; CDR3: CAWREPSSYNSPLHF; V: TRBV30; size: NA; D: NA; J: TRBJ1-6
DNA: TGTGCCAGCAGTCTTAACTTCGGGGAGCTGTTTTTT; CDR3: CASSLNFGELFF; V: TRBV6-5; size: NA; D: NA; J: TRBJ2-2
DNA: TGTGCCAGCAGTTCGGGTAGCGGGAGGTTCGGACCGACGGATACGCAGTATTTT; CDR3: CASSSGSGRFGPTDTQYF; V: TRBV28; size: NA; D: TRBD2; J: TRBJ2-3
DNA: TGTGCCAGCAGCTTACAGACTACGACGGCCCAGCATTTT; CDR3: CASSLQTTTAQHF; V: TRBV11-2; size: NA; D: NA; J: TRBJ1-5
DNA: TGTGCCAGCAGTTTACAATACACTGAAGCTTTCTTT; CDR3: CASSLQYTEAFF; V: TRBV28; size: NA; D: NA; J: TRBJ1-1
DNA: TGTGCCAGCAGCTCGACTTTCGCTGATTCACCCCTCCACTTT; CDR3: CASSSTFADSPLHF; V: TRBV6-4; size: NA; D: NA; J: TRBJ1-6
DNA: TGTGCCAGCAGTGGGGACAGGGGGAGTGCAGATACGCAGTATTTT; CDR3: CASSGDRGSADTQYF; V: TRBV25-1; size: NA; D: TRBD1; J: TRBJ2-3